Shown below are 17 T cell receptor beta chains from a single sample sequenced in a study of Graves' ophthalmopathy and Graves' hyperthyroidism (dated by TCRdb to the late 2010s). Sequencer: Illumina HiSeq 2000. For repertoire sequencing, the TCR beta CDR3 regions were amplified from RNA transcripts. The first round was an RT-PCR using HTBI primers with the Qiagen OneStep RT-PCR kit, and this first round was followed by a second-round multiplex PCR, then size selection and purification. In TCRdb, the public reads were trimmed at Q25 with fastp and aligned with MiXCR, with productive beta chains retained. Records with the same CDR3 protein are collapsed into one entry carrying the most frequent genes and DNA. Across this sample there are over 450,000 distinct CDR3 sequences, with around an eighth seen only once. 9.8% of the sample comes from the top ten. The sequenced sample consisted of blood. The receptor set was obtained from a woman aged 25 to 45 with Graves' ophthalmopathy. Donor details come from another sample of the same person, matched by shared clones.

There are many counts of this clonotype. The chain is built from TRBV5-1 and TRBJ2-2; D is undetermined. Looked up from germline, CDR1 is SGHRS and CDR2 is YFSETQ. The CDR3 consists of 16 residues. Trimming removed 4 bases at V and 0 bases at J, with 13 bases between. CDR3 DNA: TGCGCCAGCAGCCCCGACGGCTACGCGAACACCGGGGAGCTGTTTTTT. As protein: CASSPDGYANTGELFF.

In its sample, this clonotype was seen many times. The rearrangement joins TRBV6-1 to TRBJ1-5; D gene unclear. The CDR3 spans 18 residues. Germline V gene data show CDR1 as MNHNS and CDR2 as SASEGT. Trimming removed 1 base at V and 0 bases at J, with 16 bases between. This CDR3 is CASSEGWYLGYSNQPQHF. The DNA of the CDR3 is TGTGCCAGCAGTGAAGGATGGTATCTTGGGTATAGCAATCAGCCCCAGCATTTT.

This clonotype came up many times. The genes are TRBV6-1 and TRBJ1-6; D uncertain. With 4 bases removed from V and 7 bases from J, the gap between germline ends came to 8 bases. The CDR3 has 13 residues. Germline CDR1 reads MNHNS; CDR2 reads SASEGT. The CDR3 is CASSGERNSPLHF. The CDR3 nucleotides are TGTGCCAGCAGTGGAGAGAGGAATTCACCCCTCCACTTT.

This clonotype was observed many times. The J gene is TRBJ1-1, the V gene TRBV2; TRBD1 is a possible D gene (5 bases). Trimming cost V 5 bases and J 4 bases, with 20 bases left between them. In germline, CDR1 is SNHLY, CDR2 FYNNEI. The CDR3 contains 16 residues. CDR3 DNA: TGTGCCAGCAGTCAGGCTAGGGGATTAATCGGCACTGAAGCTTTCTTT. This translates into CASSQARGLIGTEAFF.

Only a few counts were recorded for this clonotype. The V and J genes are TRBV11-2 and TRBJ2-5; D unclear. The ends were cut back, 1 base at V and 1 base at J, with 7 bases in the middle. The germline gives CDR1 SGHAT, CDR2 FQNNGV. The CDR3 consists of 14 residues. In DNA form, the CDR3 reads TGTGCCAGCAGCTTAGCGGAGATCCAAGAGACCCAGTACTTC. Its translation: CASSLAEIQETQYF.

Remarks on this clonotype: Sequence at one end of the junction differs from germline and may be a read error. The CDR3 DNA reads as TGTGCCAGCAGCCAAACACAGGGAGGATCGAACACCGGGGAGTTGTTTTTT. This gives the protein CASSQTQGGSNTGELFF. The rearrangement links TRBV3-1 to TRBJ2-2; the D call may be TRBD1 or TRBD2 (6 bases each). CDR3 length: 17 residues. The germline V gene encodes CDR1 LGHDT and CDR2 YNNKEL (reference sequence).

This clonotype was detected many times. The chain carries TRBV7-9 and TRBJ1-5; D unresolved. Germline loops: CDR1 SEHNR, CDR2 FQNEAQ (reference sequence). The CDR3 length is 13 residues. The V and J ends lost 2 bases and 6 bases respectively, with 8 bases between them. The CDR3: CASSLRLGQPQHF. The CDR3 nucleotides are TGTGCCAGCAGCTTACGTTTGGGTCAGCCCCAGCATTTT.

This clonotype occurred many times. V usage is TRBV12-3 or TRBV12-4 and J usage is TRBJ2-2; D may be TRBD2 (5 bases). The CDR3 spans 13 residues. Trimming removed 4 bases from V and 4 bases from J, with 7 bases in between. The CDR3 bases are TGTGCCAGCAGTTCCGGGGTCACCGGGGAGCTGTTTTTT. It is translated as CASSSGVTGELFF.

In its sample, this clonotype was seen many times. This chain joins TRBV12-3 or TRBV12-4 and TRBJ2-5; D is possibly TRBD1 (5 bases). This CDR3 has 15 amino acids. Trimming took off 5 bases at V and 4 bases at J, with 17 bases between the two ends. The CDR3 DNA reads TGTGCCAGCAGTCCCTTTCTGGGAAGGGGAGAGACCCAGTACTTC. Translating it yields CASSPFLGRGETQYF.

V gene TRBV27 combines with J gene TRBJ2-2; TRBD1 matches 9 bases. The V gene end was trimmed by 5 bases and the J gene end by 7 bases; junction bases not matched to a gene: 8. The V gene's germline CDR1 is MNHEY and CDR2 SMNVEV (reference sequence). The CDR3 covers 15 residues. CDR3 nucleotides: TGTGCCAGCAGTCGTCCCGGGACAGGGTTCGGGGAGCTGTTTTTT. It encodes CASSRPGTGFGELFF.

This clonotype was counted at least ten times. The chain couples TRBV3-1 to TRBJ2-7; D may correspond to TRBD1 or TRBD2 (5 bases each). Trimming shortened V by 4 bases and J by 0 bases, and 10 bases separated the two germline ends. Germline V gene lookup returns CDR1 LGHDT and CDR2 YNNKEL (reference sequence). The CDR3 is 14 amino acids. CDR3 sequence (DNA): TGTGCCAGCAGCCGTCCGGGGACCTCCTACGAGCAGTACTTC. Amino acids: CASSRPGTSYEQYF.

This clonotype was seen ten or more times. The rearrangement joins TRBV6-5 to TRBJ1-5; a possible D gene is TRBD1 (5 bases). The V and J ends lost 2 bases and 0 bases respectively, with 11 bases between them. CDR1 MNHEY and CDR2 SVGAGI come from the germline V gene. The CDR3 is 16 amino acids. CDR3 amino acids: CASSYTGPSSNQPQHF. The CDR3, as DNA: TGTGCCAGCAGTTACACGGGGCCCTCTAGCAATCAGCCCCAGCATTTT.

This clonotype was seen ten or more times. The chain links TRBV2 to TRBJ2-7; tentative D call: TRBD2 (5 bases). This CDR3 is built from 13 residues. Trimming removed 6 bases at V and 4 bases at J, with 13 bases between. CDR1 is SNHLY and CDR2 is FYNNEI in the germline V gene. CDR3 protein: CASSGNSPYEQYF. The CDR3 region has the DNA TGTGCCAGCAGCGGGAACAGCCCATACGAGCAGTACTTC.

The sample holds many counts of this clonotype. This rearrangement joins TRBV2 to TRBJ1-5; no clear D. Germline CDR1 and CDR2: SNHLY and FYNNEI. The V and J ends lost 0 bases and 0 bases respectively, with 9 bases between them. This CDR3 region has 16 residues. The CDR3 DNA is TGTGCCAGCAGTGAAGCGCTTCGACATAGCAATCAGCCCCAGCATTTT. Its translation: CASSEALRHSNQPQHF.

In its sample, this clonotype was seen a few times. The chain recombines TRBV27 with TRBJ1-5, with D maybe TRBD1 (5 bases). The CDR3 sequence is 16 residues long. The germline V gene encodes CDR1 MNHEY and CDR2 SMNVEV (reference sequence). V lost 8 bases and J 3 bases, leaving 20 bases between the germline ends. The CDR3 DNA follows: TGTGCCAGCTCACCGAGACGGGACGGGGACAATCAGCCCCAGCATTTT. Amino acid sequence: CASSPRRDGDNQPQHF.

This clonotype was seen ten or more times. DNA of the CDR3: TGCAGTGCTAGATATGTCACGGTGGACGAGCAGTACTTC. It translates to CSARYVTVDEQYF. The chain couples TRBV20-1 to TRBJ2-7; D not certain. The V end was cut by 2 bases, the J end by 5 bases, with 13 bases between. Per the germline V gene, CDR1 is DFQATT and CDR2 is SNEGSKA (reference sequence). CDR3 size: 13 residues.

As regards this clonotype: A read error may explain this, as a much larger clone is one base away. CDR3 DNA sequence: TGCAGTGCTTCCCTGGGCCTTTCCACCGGGGAGCTGTGTTTT. Translation gives CSASLGLSTGELCF. The chain combines TRBV20-1 with TRBJ2-2; D possibly corresponds to TRBD2 (5 bases). This CDR3 contains 14 residues. Germline V gene sequence: CDR1 DFQATT, CDR2 SNEGSKA (reference sequence).